This T cell receptor (beta chain) was identified during a study of cytomegalovirus exposure and HLA in healthy donors. Comments on this clone: Its specificity is not known.

The V and J ends lost 3 bases and 3 bases, in that order; junction bases with no gene match: 7. Germline V gives CDR1 GTSNPN, CDR2 SVGIG (reference sequence). The CDR3 contains 15 residues. Generated by immunoSEQ multiplex PCR, the TCRdb table keeps only in-frame clones and is missing some. The repertoire holds around 180,000 clones, with around 86% as singletons. Points from the study as a whole: Some TCR beta chains (about 180 of them) were listed as cytomegalovirus-associated. Reportedly, cytomegalovirus status was diagnosed with high sensitivity and specificity.

The TCR comes from a woman aged 18-29 years in good health and CMV-seronegative. Sequences were obtained from PBMCs. V gene TRBV30 combines with J gene TRBJ2-2, with 7 bases lining up with TRBD1. The CDR3 reads CAWRRQGIDTGELFF. CDR3 in DNA: TGTGCCTGGAGGAGACAGGGCATCGACACCGGGGAGCTGTTTTTT.